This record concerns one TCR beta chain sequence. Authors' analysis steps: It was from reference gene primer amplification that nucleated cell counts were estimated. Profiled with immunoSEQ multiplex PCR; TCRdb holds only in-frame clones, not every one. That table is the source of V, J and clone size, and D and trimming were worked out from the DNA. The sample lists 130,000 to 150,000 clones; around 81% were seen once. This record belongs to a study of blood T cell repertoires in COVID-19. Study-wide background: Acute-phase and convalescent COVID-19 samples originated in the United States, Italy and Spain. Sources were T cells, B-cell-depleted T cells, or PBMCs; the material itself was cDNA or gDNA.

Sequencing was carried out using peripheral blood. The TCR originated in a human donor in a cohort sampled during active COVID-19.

The CDR3 protein is CASSLSRAGEQYF. The DNA for the CDR3 is TGCGCCAGCAGCTTGTCCAGGGCTGGCGAGCAGTACTTC. The chain joins TRBV5-1 to TRBJ2-7; a weak D match, TRBD1 (5 bases). The germline V gene encodes CDR1 SGHRS and CDR2 YFSETQ. V dropped 1 base and J dropped 6 bases, with 11 bases sitting between them. CDR3 length equals 13 residues.